The rows below give T cell receptor beta chains drawn from one sample of a study of T cell repertoires in cytomegalovirus infection. These TCRs are of unknown antigen specificity. TCRdb re-called the reads with MiXCR, one entry per CDR3 protein. This table has 450,000 to 650,000 distinct CDR3 sequences, approximately 40% appearing once. The starting material was cultured PBMCs, obtained from culture after CMV antigen stimulation. The source is a human donor in good health (CMV status not recorded). Some clones in this sample may be carry-over from other donors' samples. Each CDR3 is given with its conserved first and last residue. Each record gives: J gene, D gene, V gene, clone size, CDR3 protein, CDR3 DNA. The D gene is left open where the match is weak. Clone size is stated in some rows and not others, as once, few, many or a class when expanded.

j_call: TRBJ2-2; d_call: NA; v_call: TRBV7-2; clone_size: few; cdr3_aa: CASSPLLTGELFF; cdr3_nt: TGTGCCAGCAGCCCCCTCCTGACCGGGGAGCTGTTTTTT
j_call: TRBJ2-3; d_call: TRBD1; v_call: TRBV7-8; clone_size: NA; cdr3_aa: CASSPSTGALSTDTQYF; cdr3_nt: TGTGCCAGCAGCCCAAGTACAGGGGCGCTTAGCACAGATACGCAGTATTTT
j_call: TRBJ1-5; d_call: TRBD1; v_call: TRBV19; clone_size: NA; cdr3_aa: CASSIGQGMNQPQHF; cdr3_nt: TGTGCCAGTAGTATTGGACAGGGGATGAATCAGCCCCAGCATTTT
j_call: TRBJ1-5; d_call: NA; v_call: TRBV28; clone_size: once; cdr3_aa: CASSSSQAGNQPQHF; cdr3_nt: TGTGCCAGCAGTTCATCGCAGGCGGGCAATCAGCCCCAGCATTTT
j_call: TRBJ1-5; d_call: NA; v_call: TRBV19; clone_size: NA; cdr3_aa: CASSIDLGAGNQPQHF; cdr3_nt: TGTGCCAGTAGTATAGATCTGGGGGCGGGCAATCAGCCCCAGCATTTT
j_call: TRBJ1-4; d_call: NA; v_call: TRBV7-2; clone_size: NA; cdr3_aa: CASSFGKGVGEKLFF; cdr3_nt: TGTGCCAGCAGCTTCGGGAAAGGGGTTGGGGAAAAACTGTTTTTT
j_call: TRBJ2-5; d_call: NA; v_call: TRBV7-2; clone_size: few; cdr3_aa: CASSPEGRVETQYF; cdr3_nt: TGTGCCAGCAGTCCAGAGGGGCGGGTGGAGACCCAGTACTTC
j_call: TRBJ1-1; d_call: NA; v_call: TRBV7-2; clone_size: NA; cdr3_aa: CASSPQASNTEAFF; cdr3_nt: TGTGCCAGCAGCCCACAGGCTTCGAACACTGAAGCTTTCTTT
j_call: TRBJ2-7; d_call: TRBD2; v_call: TRBV11-2; clone_size: NA; cdr3_aa: CASSPGLAGISYEQYF; cdr3_nt: TGTGCCAGCAGCCCGGGACTAGCGGGGATCTCCTACGAGCAGTACTTC
j_call: TRBJ2-7; d_call: TRBD2; v_call: TRBV12-3/TRBV12-4; clone_size: NA; cdr3_aa: CASSRRGKSYEQYF; cdr3_nt: TGTGCCAGCAGTCGGCGGGGGAAGTCCTACGAGCAGTACTTC
j_call: TRBJ1-1; d_call: NA; v_call: TRBV27; clone_size: few; cdr3_aa: CASSLTAGFGYWAEAFF; cdr3_nt: TGTGCCAGCAGTTTAACGGCAGGATTTGGTTACTGGGCTGAAGCTTTCTTT
j_call: TRBJ2-5; d_call: TRBD1; v_call: TRBV7-2; clone_size: many; cdr3_aa: CASSLEGTGQETQYF; cdr3_nt: TGTGCCAGCAGCTTAGAGGGGACAGGTCAAGAGACCCAGTACTTC
j_call: TRBJ1-2; d_call: NA; v_call: TRBV7-9; clone_size: few; cdr3_aa: CASSLQGSRNYGYTF; cdr3_nt: TGTGCCAGCAGCTTGCAGGGAAGTAGGAACTATGGCTACACCTTC
j_call: TRBJ2-7; d_call: TRBD1; v_call: TRBV6-1; clone_size: NA; cdr3_aa: CASSEGTGGYGQYF; cdr3_nt: TGTGCCAGCAGTGAAGGGACAGGCGGCTACGGGCAGTACTTC
j_call: TRBJ2-1; d_call: NA; v_call: TRBV10-3; clone_size: few; cdr3_aa: CATNRDFREQFF; cdr3_nt: TGTGCCACCAACCGGGACTTCCGTGAGCAGTTCTTC
j_call: TRBJ2-5; d_call: NA; v_call: TRBV7-2; clone_size: many; cdr3_aa: CASSLAGLLQETQYF; cdr3_nt: TGTGCCAGCAGCTTAGCAGGACTCCTCCAAGAGACCCAGTACTTC
j_call: TRBJ2-7; d_call: TRBD2; v_call: TRBV11-2; clone_size: NA; cdr3_aa: CASSLGIAGDSYEQYF; cdr3_nt: TGTGCCAGCAGCTTAGGGATAGCGGGAGACTCCTACGAGCAGTACTTC
j_call: TRBJ2-5; d_call: TRBD2; v_call: TRBV7-2; clone_size: NA; cdr3_aa: CASSLGTSASETQYF; cdr3_nt: TGTGCCAGCAGCTTAGGGACTAGCGCGTCAGAGACCCAGTACTTC
j_call: TRBJ1-1; d_call: NA; v_call: TRBV7-9; clone_size: many; cdr3_aa: CASSAQGGGTEAFF; cdr3_nt: TGTGCCAGCAGCGCACAGGGTGGAGGGACTGAAGCTTTCTTT
j_call: TRBJ2-4; d_call: TRBD2; v_call: TRBV20-1; clone_size: NA; cdr3_aa: CSAKRTSGNLAKNIQYF; cdr3_nt: TGCAGTGCTAAAAGGACTAGCGGGAATTTAGCCAAAAACATTCAGTACTTC
j_call: TRBJ2-7; d_call: TRBD2; v_call: TRBV19; clone_size: NA; cdr3_aa: CASNPGTSGRDYEQYF; cdr3_nt: TGTGCCAGTAACCCCGGGACTAGCGGACGAGATTACGAGCAGTACTTC
j_call: TRBJ1-2; d_call: TRBD1; v_call: TRBV6-5; clone_size: few; cdr3_aa: CASRTGVEVYGYTF; cdr3_nt: TGTGCCAGCAGAACAGGGGTTGAGGTCTATGGCTACACCTTC
j_call: TRBJ1-5; d_call: TRBD1; v_call: TRBV12-3/TRBV12-4; clone_size: NA; cdr3_aa: CASSPGQGSQPQHF; cdr3_nt: TGTGCCAGCAGTCCTGGACAGGGAAGTCAGCCCCAGCATTTT
j_call: TRBJ2-7; d_call: TRBD2; v_call: TRBV6-2/TRBV6-3; clone_size: few; cdr3_aa: CASSSTSGNYEQYF; cdr3_nt: TGTGCCAGCAGTTCTACTAGCGGGAACTACGAGCAGTACTTC
j_call: TRBJ2-1; d_call: TRBD2; v_call: TRBV6-2/TRBV6-3; clone_size: NA; cdr3_aa: CASSYHSGSRDEQFF; cdr3_nt: TGTGCCAGCAGTTACCATAGCGGGAGTAGGGATGAGCAGTTCTTC
j_call: TRBJ1-2; d_call: NA; v_call: TRBV4-1; clone_size: NA; cdr3_aa: CASSQEDKTYYGYTF; cdr3_nt: TGCGCCAGCAGCCAAGAAGATAAGACTTACTATGGCTACACCTTC
j_call: TRBJ2-7; d_call: TRBD1; v_call: TRBV6-2/TRBV6-3; clone_size: NA; cdr3_aa: CASSLRDRGDLEQYF; cdr3_nt: TGTGCCAGCAGCCTCCGGGACAGGGGTGACCTCGAGCAGTACTTC
j_call: TRBJ2-7; d_call: TRBD2; v_call: TRBV19; clone_size: NA; cdr3_aa: CASSPSGGFEQYF; cdr3_nt: TGTGCCAGTAGTCCTAGCGGAGGTTTCGAGCAGTACTTC
j_call: TRBJ2-2; d_call: TRBD2; v_call: TRBV6-5; clone_size: NA; cdr3_aa: CASSYSRVGGGRNTGELFF; cdr3_nt: TGTGCCAGCAGTTACTCGAGGGTTGGGGGAGGGAGAAACACCGGGGAGCTGTTTTTT
j_call: TRBJ2-7; d_call: TRBD2; v_call: TRBV18; clone_size: few; cdr3_aa: CASSRVTGTSGEQYF; cdr3_nt: TGTGCCAGCTCACGAGTCACCGGGACTAGCGGCGAGCAGTACTTC
j_call: TRBJ2-6; d_call: NA; v_call: TRBV6-1; clone_size: NA; cdr3_aa: CASKQLSGANVLTF; cdr3_nt: TGTGCCAGTAAACAACTATCTGGGGCCAACGTCCTGACTTTC
j_call: TRBJ2-5; d_call: NA; v_call: TRBV5-1; clone_size: NA; cdr3_aa: CASSLDPGAAETQYF; cdr3_nt: TGCGCCAGCAGCTTGGATCCGGGTGCCGCTGAGACCCAGTACTTC
j_call: TRBJ2-1; d_call: NA; v_call: TRBV11-2; clone_size: NA; cdr3_aa: CASSQITGPAHNEQFF; cdr3_nt: TGTGCCAGCAGCCAAATCACCGGGCCGGCCCACAATGAGCAGTTCTTC
j_call: TRBJ1-1; d_call: NA; v_call: TRBV18; clone_size: NA; cdr3_aa: CASSPRDTEAFF; cdr3_nt: TGTGCCAGCTCACCACGGGACACTGAAGCTTTCTTT
j_call: TRBJ2-7; d_call: TRBD1; v_call: TRBV20-1; clone_size: few; cdr3_aa: CSARIFGTGVEQYF; cdr3_nt: TGCAGTGCTAGAATTTTTGGGACAGGGGTCGAGCAGTACTTC
j_call: TRBJ2-3; d_call: NA; v_call: TRBV7-8; clone_size: few; cdr3_aa: CASSSLGPDTQYF; cdr3_nt: TGTGCCAGCAGCTCCTTGGGTCCAGATACGCAGTATTTT
j_call: TRBJ2-3; d_call: NA; v_call: TRBV20-1; clone_size: NA; cdr3_aa: CSLQTMGDTQYF; cdr3_nt: TGCAGCCTACAAACGATGGGAGATACGCAGTATTTT
j_call: TRBJ1-1; d_call: NA; v_call: TRBV10-2; clone_size: NA; cdr3_aa: CASSESSATEAFF; cdr3_nt: TGCGCCAGCAGTGAGTCGTCAGCCACTGAAGCTTTCTTT
j_call: TRBJ2-1; d_call: TRBD2; v_call: TRBV12-3/TRBV12-4; clone_size: NA; cdr3_aa: CASTPRRLAGKYNEQFF; cdr3_nt: TGTGCCAGCACACCCCGCCGACTAGCGGGGAAATACAATGAGCAGTTCTTC
j_call: TRBJ1-2; d_call: NA; v_call: TRBV5-4; clone_size: few; cdr3_aa: CASSRSPRDYGYTF; cdr3_nt: TGTGCCAGCAGCCGATCCCCCAGGGACTATGGCTACACCTTC
j_call: TRBJ1-6; d_call: TRBD1; v_call: TRBV10-3; clone_size: NA; cdr3_aa: CAIRGTGDNSPLHF; cdr3_nt: TGTGCCATCAGGGGGACAGGGGATAATTCACCCCTCCACTTT
j_call: TRBJ2-3; d_call: TRBD2; v_call: TRBV4-1; clone_size: NA; cdr3_aa: CASSQAPSGGPYTQYF; cdr3_nt: TGCGCCAGCAGCCAAGCCCCTAGCGGGGGCCCATATACGCAGTATTTT
j_call: TRBJ2-2; d_call: TRBD1; v_call: TRBV7-6; clone_size: many; cdr3_aa: CASSPNRGLSGELFF; cdr3_nt: TGTGCCAGCAGCCCCAACAGGGGGCTTTCCGGGGAGCTGTTTTTT
j_call: TRBJ1-4; d_call: NA; v_call: TRBV5-4; clone_size: few; cdr3_aa: CASTTDGATNEKLFF; cdr3_nt: TGTGCCAGCACCACAGACGGGGCAACTAATGAAAAACTGTTTTTT
j_call: TRBJ1-4; d_call: NA; v_call: TRBV7-2; clone_size: NA; cdr3_aa: CASSRGGKWEKLFF; cdr3_nt: TGTGCCAGCAGCCGCGGGGGTAAATGGGAAAAACTGTTTTTT
j_call: TRBJ2-5; d_call: NA; v_call: TRBV12-3/TRBV12-4; clone_size: few; cdr3_aa: CASTERSQETQYF; cdr3_nt: TGTGCCAGCACCGAACGGAGCCAAGAGACCCAGTACTTC
j_call: TRBJ1-2; d_call: NA; v_call: TRBV28; clone_size: NA; cdr3_aa: CASSPSGVGGNYGYTF; cdr3_nt: TGTGCCAGCAGCCCTTCGGGGGTTGGGGGAAACTATGGCTACACCTTC
j_call: TRBJ2-7; d_call: TRBD1; v_call: TRBV24-1; clone_size: few; cdr3_aa: CATGQGFFPEQYF; cdr3_nt: TGTGCCACAGGACAGGGCTTCTTCCCCGAGCAGTACTTC
j_call: TRBJ2-7; d_call: NA; v_call: TRBV11-2; clone_size: NA; cdr3_aa: CASSPPGSGEQYF; cdr3_nt: TGTGCCAGCAGCCCTCCGGGGTCGGGCGAGCAGTACTTC
j_call: TRBJ1-2; d_call: TRBD1; v_call: TRBV7-2; clone_size: NA; cdr3_aa: CASTTRDSDYGYTF; cdr3_nt: TGTGCCAGCACCACCCGGGACAGTGATTATGGCTACACCTTC
j_call: TRBJ2-1; d_call: NA; v_call: TRBV20-1; clone_size: once; cdr3_aa: CSAQAGAGEQFF; cdr3_nt: TGCAGTGCCCAGGCCGGGGCCGGTGAGCAGTTCTTC
j_call: TRBJ2-1; d_call: TRBD2; v_call: TRBV12-3/TRBV12-4; clone_size: NA; cdr3_aa: CASSPYGLAERSYNEQFF; cdr3_nt: TGTGCCAGCAGTCCCTACGGACTAGCGGAACGCTCCTACAATGAGCAGTTCTTC
j_call: TRBJ2-7; d_call: TRBD2; v_call: TRBV11-3; clone_size: NA; cdr3_aa: CASSPGRGREQYF; cdr3_nt: TGTGCCAGCAGCCCTGGGAGGGGACGCGAGCAGTACTTC
j_call: TRBJ2-7; d_call: NA; v_call: TRBV5-4; clone_size: NA; cdr3_aa: CASSLGGYEEYF; cdr3_nt: TGTGCCAGCAGCTTGGGTGGGTATGAGGAGTACTTC